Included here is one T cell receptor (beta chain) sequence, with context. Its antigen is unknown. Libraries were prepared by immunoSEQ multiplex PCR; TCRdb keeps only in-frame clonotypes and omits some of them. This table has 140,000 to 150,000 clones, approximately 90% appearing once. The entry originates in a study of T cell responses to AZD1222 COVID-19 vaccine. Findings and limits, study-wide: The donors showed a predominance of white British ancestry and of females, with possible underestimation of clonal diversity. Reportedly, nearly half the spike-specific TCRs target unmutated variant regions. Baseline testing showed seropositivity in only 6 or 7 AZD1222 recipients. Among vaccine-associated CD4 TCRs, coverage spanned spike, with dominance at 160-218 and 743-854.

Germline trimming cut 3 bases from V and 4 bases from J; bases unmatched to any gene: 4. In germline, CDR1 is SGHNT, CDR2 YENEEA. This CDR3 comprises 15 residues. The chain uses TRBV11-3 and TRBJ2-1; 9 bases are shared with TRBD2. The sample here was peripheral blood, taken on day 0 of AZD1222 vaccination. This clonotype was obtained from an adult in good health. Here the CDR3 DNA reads TGTGCCAGCAGCTTTGTAGCGGGAGTGTACAATGAGCAGTTCTTC. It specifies CASSFVAGVYNEQFF.